The clone carrying this T cell receptor beta chain was seen many times. Its antigen is as yet unknown. The data originate from a study of T-cell reconstitution after alpha-beta-depleted transplantation in children. Unique molecular identifiers were incorporated during preparation of the TCRbeta library. TCRdb ran MiXCR on the PCR reads and lists one entry per CDR3 protein. There are about 32,000 distinct CDR3 sequences in the sample; under 8% occur only once, and around 27% lies in the top ten. Germline loops: CDR1 SEHNR, CDR2 FQNEAQ (reference sequence). This CDR3 is built from 12 residues. The V end was cut by 6 bases, the J end by 4 bases, with 10 bases between. Notes on the study in general: The origin of high day-60 TCRbeta diversity in some patients lay in surviving recipient T cells and thymic progenitors. A year had passed since transplant, and T-cell counts and diversity by then came mostly from newly produced T cells. Alpha-beta T cells about two months after transplant reportedly derived from several hundred expanded graft clones.

Material: peripheral blood, obtained 60 days after TCRalphabeta/CD19-depleted stem cell transplant. The V call is TRBV7-9, the J call TRBJ2-7; no firm D call. The clonotype comes from a child younger than two who had a stem cell transplant for acute myeloid leukemia, so the T cells may come from the graft donor. This CDR3 is CASSLYSYEQYF. The CDR3 nucleotides read TGTGCCAGCAGTTTATATTCTTACGAGCAGTACTTC.